This TCR beta chain was retrieved from a study of T-cell memory formation after mild COVID-19. For the study at large: There were largely donor-specific TCR clusters. The study's findings and limits: Still unconfirmed is whether the second-wave clones peaking on day 37 recognized SARS-CoV-2.

V was pared by 0 bases and J by 4 bases, with 7 bases between. This CDR3 spans 14 amino acids. Germline CDR1 SGHTA, CDR2 FQGNSA. This clonotype was seen only a few times. The antigen is not known. From 5'RACE with constant-segment primers came TCR alpha and TCR beta cDNA libraries that carried sample barcodes and UMIs. TCRdb used MiXCR to reprocess the 5' RACE reads, holding one entry per CDR3 protein. This sample has about 320,000 distinct CDR3 sequences, with over 11% found just once. This sequence joins TRBV7-2 and TRBJ2-1; maybe TRBD1 (5 bases). The clonotype comes from a man between 18 and 29 years old who had mild COVID-19 (a few samples of this study predate the infection). Cell type and time point are not known. Specimen: PBMCs or a T cell subset sorted from them (not recorded which). As DNA, the CDR3 is TGTGCCAGCAGCTTAGCGGGGCGTTACAATGAGCAGTTCTTC. This codes for CASSLAGRYNEQFF.